This T cell receptor beta chain originates from a study of cytomegalovirus exposure and HLA in healthy donors. The protocol was immunoSEQ multiplex PCR, while the TCRdb copy is restricted to in-frame clones and leaves out a portion. Here the sample spans over 200,000 clones, about 90% being singletons. Trimming took off 4 bases at V and 0 bases at J, with 9 bases between the two ends. This CDR3 is 14 amino acids long. Germline CDR1 and CDR2: SGHRS and YFSETQ. The sequencing input was PBMCs. V is TRBV5-1 and J is TRBJ2-3; D is possibly TRBD1 (5 bases). This clonotype was sampled from a woman in her thirties in good health and CMV-seronegative. The CDR3, as DNA: TGCGCCAGCAGCCAGGGTACCAGCACAGATACGCAGTATTTT. This sequence encodes CASSQGTSTDTQYF.